This TCR beta chain stems from a study of CD8 T cells in ankylosing spondylitis. 5'-RACE, quantitative and with molecular barcodes, yielded the TCR beta libraries. TCRdb itself ran the 5' RACE reads through MiXCR, one entry per CDR3 protein. This table holds about 540,000 distinct CDR3 sequences, 9.5% to 15% found once. Study results and limitations: Significant enrichment of disease-linked clones was reported in matched ankylosing spondylitis synovial fluid. Blood from ankylosing spondylitis patients appeared to carry a characteristic eight-variant TCR beta motif.

This clonotype was seen ten or more times. As yet, its antigen is unknown. This CDR3 has 13 amino acids. Between the trimmed V and J ends, which lost 3 bases and 6 bases, there was a span of 15 bases. The germline CDR1 and CDR2 sequences are SQVTM and ANQGSEA. This receptor was obtained from a male donor with ankylosing spondylitis. The genes are TRBV29-1 and TRBJ2-7; D is unresolved. Specimen: blood, either unsorted or a sorted T cell fraction (not recorded which). CDR3 sequence reads: CSVDGPLGAEQYF. The CDR3 DNA follows: TGCAGCGTTGATGGCCCTTTGGGTGCCGAGCAGTACTTC.